The rows below give T cell receptor beta chains drawn from one sample of a study of OX40 agonist ivuxolimab in advanced cancers. Some clones are missing from TCRdb's copy, which holds only in-frame ones; the method was immunoSEQ multiplex PCR. This table has some 51,000 clones, more than 75% appearing once. This material consisted of CD4+ or CD8+ T cells sorted from blood, taken in a trial of the OX40 agonist ivuxolimab. These TCRs come from an adult with an advanced solid tumor such as melanoma, head and neck, liver or kidney cancer. The CDR3 runs from the conserved cysteine through the conserved F or W. A clone size is listed for some rows: how often the clone was seen (once, few, many), or a class if it is expanded.

CASSFWRGRSSTDTQYF | NA | TRBV13
CASSKEVAQLPYSTDTQYF | NA | TRBV21-1
CASSLIWDTGNTEAFF | NA | TRBV5-6
CASSTFGLFSGNTIYF | NA | TRBV5-4
CASSLTGQGPSYEQYF | NA | TRBV5-1
CASEERQTYNEQFF | NA | TRBV2
CAWRRLAGGNTGELFF | NA | TRBV30
CASSLRTGGVETQYF | NA | TRBV5-8
CASSGGTVYGYTF | few | TRBV6-5
CASSQRGARASGRTEQYF | NA | TRBV14
CASRRKGHPTDTQYF | NA | TRBV11-2
CASSDRDREFEQYF | NA | TRBV6-5
CASSLTRRSRNTQYF | few | TRBV7-3
CAIGGDRIPYGYTF | NA | TRBV10-3
CASTRLGVKETQYF | NA | TRBV11-2
CASSAVAGTGANVLTF | NA | TRBV5-1
CASGGMRTGRGQPQHF | NA | TRBV4-1
CASSITSSNYGYTF | few | TRBV19
CATSAVNSPLHF | NA | TRBV15
CATLPGQGTEQYF | NA | TRBV6-6
CASSLLGPRNTEAFF | NA | TRBV28
CASSPQEGYYEQYF | once | TRBV18
CAWSWGANQPQHF | NA | TRBV30
CASSYRGRETQYF | NA | TRBV5-1
CASSPGRGAYEKLFF | NA | TRBV7-9
CASSSQPQETQYF | NA | TRBV7-7
CASSPFRSSSGYTF | NA | TRBV28
CASSPFPQIHEQYF | NA | TRBV18
CASRTSGSGRTDTQYF | NA | TRBV19
CASSFGGVAKNIQYF | once | TRBV7-2
CASSPGTPGGYTF | NA | TRBV2
CASSLGLGSASYNEQFF | NA | TRBV13
CASSPGRGLDQPQHF | NA | TRBV18
CASSPDRSNQPQHF | NA | TRBV6-5
CASSWAEKLQETQYF | NA | TRBV5-4
CAWRGTRDSDYEQYF | NA | TRBV30
CASSSRGRTREETQYF | once | TRBV28
CASSRSGSSYNEQFF | NA | TRBV6-6
CASSFSGVSAQYF | once | TRBV5-1
CASSFNRGLPNYGYTF | NA | TRBV5-6
CASSFVRGHDTEAFF | NA | TRBV28